The source of this T cell receptor beta chain is a study of lymphopenia after photon versus proton radiotherapy (dated 2019 in TCRdb). In the study overall: The study compared the immunological effects of photon versus proton radiation therapy in patients with gastrointestinal tumors who developed high-grade lymphopenia. The 15 to 20 patients in the cohort had gastrointestinal tumors, were treated with either photon or proton therapy, and subsequently developed lymphopenia. The goal of the study was to characterize the differences between the two radiation modalities in how they affect the immune system.

This clone is medium-sized (0.01 to 0.1%) in its sample. The target of this receptor is not known. Within one base of it there is no much larger clone, and no base qualities were kept. Preparation of the library involved the immunoSEQ multiplex PCR assay. T cell repertoires were profiled with deep sequencing of rearranged TCR beta loci together with multiparametric flow cytometry. Drawn from immuneACCESS, this table holds only the in-frame rearrangements with V and J called that TCRdb kept. Clones are partly lost; checked studies trace under half to an unresolved V gene and leave the rest unexplained. The sample table contains approximately 150,000 clones; only one count was recorded for approximately 91% of them. The top ten hold around 4.5% of the sample. What the work shows at the level of the full study, not this receptor alone: During treatment, patients who received photon therapy lost naive T cells and TCR diversity and gained effector/memory populations, whereas patients who received proton therapy remained relatively stable. The survival association was assessed only in patients who died, and the authors presented better survival with proton therapy as a possibility rather than a demonstrated result. Across the cohort, an inverse correlation was found between a larger post-nadir drop in TCR diversity and overall survival time among patients who died. After the lymphocyte count nadir, photon-treated repertoires showed oligoclonal expansion, especially of CD8+ Temra cells, which drove the drop in diversity.

This sample comprised peripheral blood, obtained from a patient treated with photon-based radiotherapy. This receptor was identified in a man aged 50-60 years with gastric cancer.

The nucleotide sequence is TGTGCCAGCAGCTTGAGCCTAAACACCGGGGAGCTGTTTTTT. Translated, it gives CASSLSLNTGELFF. Recombination linked TRBV5-4 to TRBJ2-2; no D gene is confidently identified. At the junction V is shortened by 1 base and J by 2 bases, with 6 bases in between. CDR3 length: 14 amino acids, cysteine to phenylalanine. Only CDR3 DNA is held: 42 bases, read in frame from base 1. CDR1 and CDR2 were assigned from the germline V gene (reference sequence) as SGHNT and YYREEE. The full variable domain, with segments outside the CDR3 supplied by the reference TRBV5-4 and TRBJ2-2 proteins, appears as ETGVTQSPTHLIKTRGQQVTLRCSSQSGHNTVSWYQQALGQGPQFIFQYYREEENGRGNFPPRFSGLQFPNYSSELNVNALELDDSALYLCASSLSLNTGELFFGEGSRLTVL.